This TCR beta chain was captured by sequencing in a study of shared clonotypes between healthy human individuals. On the study more broadly: Sampling drew on donors who were a couple of women and a few men aged 18 to 49. Three plates each covered CD4 naive and memory; CD8 naive two, CD8 memory one.

This clone was counted only a few times. Sequencing used immunoSEQ multiplex PCR; TCRdb keeps in-frame clones, though not all of them. Found here are over a million clones, around three quarters of them singletons; the top ten hold roughly 0.56%. Germline V lookup: CDR1 MDHEN, CDR2 SYDVKM. This CDR3 contains 14 residues. Trimming shortened V by 8 bases and J by 4 bases, and 14 bases separated the two germline ends. The specimen was memory CD4+ T cells from PBMCs. Subset here: CD45RA-negative fraction. The chain combines TRBV28 with TRBJ1-4; D ambiguous. The receptor was isolated from a man between 18 and 29 years old in good health. Some clones in this sample may be carry-over from other donors' samples. CDR3 DNA sequence: TGTGCCAGCCACCCCGGCGGCTATAATGAAAAACTGTTTTTT. Translating it yields CASHPGGYNEKLFF.